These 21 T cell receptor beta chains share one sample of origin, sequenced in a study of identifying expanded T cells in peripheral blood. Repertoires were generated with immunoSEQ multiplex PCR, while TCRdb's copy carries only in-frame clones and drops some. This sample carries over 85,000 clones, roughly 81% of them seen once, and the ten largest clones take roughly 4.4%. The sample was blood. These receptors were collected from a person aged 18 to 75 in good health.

This chain's CDR3 is CASSQNGETQYF. The CDR3, as DNA: TGTGCCAGCAGCCAAAACGGGGAGACCCAGTACTTC. V is TRBV7-3 and J is TRBJ2-5; D uncertain. Trimming left V 5 bases short and J 5 bases short, with 9 bases between. From germline, CDR1 is SGHTA and CDR2 FQGTGA. This CDR3 is built from 12 residues.

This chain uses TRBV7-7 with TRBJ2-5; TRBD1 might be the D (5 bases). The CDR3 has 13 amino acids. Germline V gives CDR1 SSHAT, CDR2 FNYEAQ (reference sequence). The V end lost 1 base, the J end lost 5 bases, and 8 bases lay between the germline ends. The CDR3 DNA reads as TGTGCCAGCAGCTTAGGGGGCATGGAGACCCAGTACTTC. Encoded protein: CASSLGGMETQYF.

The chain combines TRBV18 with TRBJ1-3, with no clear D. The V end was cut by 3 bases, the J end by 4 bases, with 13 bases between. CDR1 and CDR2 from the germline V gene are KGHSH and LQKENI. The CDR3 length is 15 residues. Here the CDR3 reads CASSPIGVKGNTIYF. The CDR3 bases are TGTGCCAGCTCACCCATTGGAGTAAAAGGAAACACCATATATTTT.

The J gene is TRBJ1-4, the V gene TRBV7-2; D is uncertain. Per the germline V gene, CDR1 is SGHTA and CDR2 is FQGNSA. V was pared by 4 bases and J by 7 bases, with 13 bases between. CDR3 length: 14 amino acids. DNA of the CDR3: TGTGCCAGCAGCTGGAGGTCCGATACTGAAAAACTGTTTTTT. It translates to CASSWRSDTEKLFF.

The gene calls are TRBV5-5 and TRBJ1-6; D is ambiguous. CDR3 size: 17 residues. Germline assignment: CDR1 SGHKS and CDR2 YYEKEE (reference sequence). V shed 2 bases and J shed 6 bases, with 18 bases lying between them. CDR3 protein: CASSFDGYQAPNSPLHF. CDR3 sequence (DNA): TGTGCCAGCAGCTTCGACGGCTATCAGGCCCCTAATTCACCCCTCCACTTT.

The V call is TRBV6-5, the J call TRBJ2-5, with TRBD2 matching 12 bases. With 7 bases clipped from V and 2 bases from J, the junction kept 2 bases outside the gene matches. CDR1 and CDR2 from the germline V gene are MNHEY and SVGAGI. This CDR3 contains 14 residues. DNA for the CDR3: TGTGCCAGCAAAACTAGCGGGGGGCAAGAGACCCAGTACTTC. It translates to CASKTSGGQETQYF.

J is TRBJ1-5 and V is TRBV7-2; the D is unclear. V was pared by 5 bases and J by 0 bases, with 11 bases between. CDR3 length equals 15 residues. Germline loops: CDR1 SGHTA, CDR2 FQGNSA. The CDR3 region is CASSPDGYSNQPQHF. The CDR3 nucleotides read TGTGCCAGCAGCCCCGACGGATATAGCAATCAGCCCCAGCATTTT.

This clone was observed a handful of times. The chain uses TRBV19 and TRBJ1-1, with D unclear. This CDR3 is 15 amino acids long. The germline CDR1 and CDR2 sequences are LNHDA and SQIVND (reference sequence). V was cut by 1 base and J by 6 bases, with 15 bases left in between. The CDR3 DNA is TGTGCCAGTAGTATAGGACGGCACCCTGGCGCTGAAGCTTTCTTT. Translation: CASSIGRHPGAEAFF.

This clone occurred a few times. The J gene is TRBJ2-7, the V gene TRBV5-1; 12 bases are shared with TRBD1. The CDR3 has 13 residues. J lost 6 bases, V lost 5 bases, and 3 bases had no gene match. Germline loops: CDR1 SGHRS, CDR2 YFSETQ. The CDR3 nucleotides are TGCGCCAGCAGGCCGGGACAGGGGGCCGAGCAGTACTTC. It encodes CASRPGQGAEQYF.

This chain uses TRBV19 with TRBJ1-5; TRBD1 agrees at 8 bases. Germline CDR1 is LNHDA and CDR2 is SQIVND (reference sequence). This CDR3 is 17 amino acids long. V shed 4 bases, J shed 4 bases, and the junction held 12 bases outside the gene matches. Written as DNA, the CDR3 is TGTGCCAGTAGTACCTCCTGGACAGGGTCTGGTAATCAGCCCCAGCATTTT. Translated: CASSTSWTGSGNQPQHF.

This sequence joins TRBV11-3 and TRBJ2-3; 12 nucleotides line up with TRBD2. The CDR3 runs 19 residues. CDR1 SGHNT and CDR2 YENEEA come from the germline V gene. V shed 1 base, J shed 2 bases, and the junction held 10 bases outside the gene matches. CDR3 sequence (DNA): TGTGCCAGCAGCTTAGGCCTACTAGCGGGGGGAGTTTACACAGATACGCAGTATTTT. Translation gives CASSLGLLAGGVYTDTQYF.

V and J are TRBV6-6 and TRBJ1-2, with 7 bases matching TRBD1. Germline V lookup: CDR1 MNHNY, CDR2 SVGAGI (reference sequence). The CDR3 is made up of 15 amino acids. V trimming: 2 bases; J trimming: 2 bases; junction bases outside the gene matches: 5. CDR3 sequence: CASSYPGQANYGYTF. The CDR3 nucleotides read TGTGCCAGCAGTTACCCTGGACAGGCGAACTATGGCTACACCTTC.

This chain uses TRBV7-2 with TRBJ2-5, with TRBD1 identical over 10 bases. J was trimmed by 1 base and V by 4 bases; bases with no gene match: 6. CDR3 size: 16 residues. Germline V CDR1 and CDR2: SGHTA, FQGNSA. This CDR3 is CASSSGQGGAQETQYF. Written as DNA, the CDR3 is TGTGCCAGCAGCTCTGGACAGGGGGGGGCCCAAGAGACCCAGTACTTC.

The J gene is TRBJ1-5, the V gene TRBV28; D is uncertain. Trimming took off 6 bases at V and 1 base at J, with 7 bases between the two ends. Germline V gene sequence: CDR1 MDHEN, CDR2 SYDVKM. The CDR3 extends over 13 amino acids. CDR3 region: CASSVGSNQPQHF. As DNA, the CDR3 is TGTGCCAGCAGCGTTGGGAGCAATCAGCCCCAGCATTTT.

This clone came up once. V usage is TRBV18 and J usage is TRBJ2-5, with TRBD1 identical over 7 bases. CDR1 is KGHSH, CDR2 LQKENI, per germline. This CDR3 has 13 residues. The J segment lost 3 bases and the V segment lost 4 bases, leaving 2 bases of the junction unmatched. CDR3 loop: CASSHTGEETQYF. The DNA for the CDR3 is TGTGCCAGCTCACACACAGGGGAAGAGACCCAGTACTTC.

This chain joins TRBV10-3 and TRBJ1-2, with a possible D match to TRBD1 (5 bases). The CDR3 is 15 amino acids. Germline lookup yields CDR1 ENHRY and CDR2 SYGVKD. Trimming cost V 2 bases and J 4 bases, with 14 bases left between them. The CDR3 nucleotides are TGTGCCATCAGTGAGGGCAGGGCGACACCCTATGGCTACACCTTC. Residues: CAISEGRATPYGYTF.

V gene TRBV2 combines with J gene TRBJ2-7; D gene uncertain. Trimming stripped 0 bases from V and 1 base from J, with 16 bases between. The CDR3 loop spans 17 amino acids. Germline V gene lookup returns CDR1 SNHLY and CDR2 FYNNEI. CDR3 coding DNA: TGTGCCAGCAGTGAAGCGCTTCGGGCAGAACTATCCTACGAGCAGTACTTC. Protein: CASSEALRAELSYEQYF.

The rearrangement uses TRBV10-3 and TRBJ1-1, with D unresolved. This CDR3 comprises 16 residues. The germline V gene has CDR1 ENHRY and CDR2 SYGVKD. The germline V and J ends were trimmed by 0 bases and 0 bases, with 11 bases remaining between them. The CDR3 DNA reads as TGTGCCATCAGTGAGTCAACAGTGATCATGAACACTGAAGCTTTCTTT. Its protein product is CAISESTVIMNTEAFF.

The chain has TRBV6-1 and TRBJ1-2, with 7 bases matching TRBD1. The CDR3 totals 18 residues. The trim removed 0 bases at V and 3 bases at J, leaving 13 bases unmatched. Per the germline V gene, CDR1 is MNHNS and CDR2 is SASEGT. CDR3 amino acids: CASSEALGTADSYYGYTF. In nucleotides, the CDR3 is TGTGCCAGCAGTGAAGCGCTAGGGACAGCCGACTCGTACTATGGCTACACCTTC.

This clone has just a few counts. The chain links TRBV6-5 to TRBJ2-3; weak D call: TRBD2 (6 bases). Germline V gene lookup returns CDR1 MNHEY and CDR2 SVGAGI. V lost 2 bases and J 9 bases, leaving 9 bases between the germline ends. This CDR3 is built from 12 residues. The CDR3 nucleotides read TGTGCCAGCAGTTACACGGGGGTAACGCAGTATTTT. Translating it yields CASSYTGVTQYF.

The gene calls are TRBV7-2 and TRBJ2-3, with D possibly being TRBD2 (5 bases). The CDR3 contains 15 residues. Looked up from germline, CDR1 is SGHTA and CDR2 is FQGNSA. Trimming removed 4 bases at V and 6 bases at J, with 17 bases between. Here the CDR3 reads CASSYNPPSYDTQYF. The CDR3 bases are TGTGCCAGCAGCTACAACCCTCCTAGCTACGATACGCAGTATTTT. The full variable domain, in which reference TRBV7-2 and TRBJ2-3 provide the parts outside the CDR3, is GAGVSQSPSNKVTEKGKDVELRCDPISGHTALYWYRQSLGQGLEFLIYFQGNSAPDKSGLPSDRFSAERTGGSVSTLTIQRTQQEDSAVYLCASSYNPPSYDTQYFGPGTRLTVL.